Following are 28 T cell receptor beta chains from one sample sequenced in a study of technical replicates of blood from a handful of donors. Sequencing used immunoSEQ multiplex PCR; TCRdb keeps in-frame clones, though not all of them. This table has about 85,000 clones, 90% to 95% appearing once. The sample was T cells isolated from PBMCs. All receptors come from a human donor in good health.

The CDR3 region has the DNA TGTGCCAGCAGCTTAGCCAGGGGTACTGAAGCTTTCTTT. Protein product: CASSLARGTEAFF. This chain links TRBV7-9 with TRBJ1-1; D is possibly TRBD1 (6 bases). Trimming took off 0 bases at V and 5 bases at J, with 7 bases between the two ends. This CDR3 contains 13 residues. The germline V gene encodes CDR1 SEHNR and CDR2 FQNEAQ (reference sequence).

V is TRBV6-1 and J is TRBJ2-3; TRBD2 is a possible D gene (6 bases). The CDR3 runs to 14 residues. Trimming pared 5 bases from V and 1 base from J, leaving 10 bases between. Looked up from germline, CDR1 is MNHNS and CDR2 is SASEGT. The CDR3 sequence: CASSIPSGTDTQYF. CDR3 DNA: TGTGCCAGCAGTATCCCTAGCGGCACAGATACGCAGTATTTT.

The gene calls are TRBV7-9 and TRBJ2-2; D gene ambiguous. The CDR3 has 13 amino acids. Trimming took 8 bases from V and 6 from J, leaving 13 bases between them. CDR1 SEHNR and CDR2 FQNEAQ come from the germline V gene (reference sequence). The CDR3 DNA reads TGTGCCAGCCCCTTAGTTGGAGCCGGGGAGCTGTTTTTT. It specifies CASPLVGAGELFF.

V gene TRBV6-6 combines with J gene TRBJ2-1; 10 nucleotides align to TRBD2. The CDR3 spans 14 residues. V lost 2 bases and J lost 8; bases outside the gene matches: 3. Germline assignment: CDR1 MNHNY and CDR2 SVGAGI (reference sequence). The CDR3 sequence is CASSYMGTSDEQFF. In DNA form, the CDR3 reads TGTGCCAGCAGTTACATGGGGACTAGCGATGAGCAGTTCTTC.

CDR3 bases: TGTGCCAGCAGTGAACGGGTTGATACGCAGTATTTT. It translates to CASSERVDTQYF. The chain couples TRBV6-1 to TRBJ2-3; no clear D. This CDR3 is 12 amino acids long. Germline V gives CDR1 MNHNS, CDR2 SASEGT. Between the trimmed V and J ends, which lost 2 bases and 6 bases, there was a span of 6 bases.

The V gene is TRBV4-1, the J gene TRBJ2-5; 7 bases fit TRBD2. V was clipped by 5 bases and J by 3 bases; unmatched bases: 9. The CDR3 is 15 amino acids. Germline V gene data show CDR1 as MGHRA and CDR2 as YSYEKL. Here the CDR3 reads CASSYSGLEEETQYF. CDR3 nucleotides: TGCGCCAGCAGCTATTCTGGACTAGAAGAAGAGACCCAGTACTTC.

The V call is TRBV2, the J call TRBJ2-5; TRBD1 agrees at 7 bases. This CDR3 is built from 13 residues. From germline, CDR1 is SNHLY and CDR2 FYNNEI. With V trimmed by 6 bases and J by 4 bases, 5 bases remained unmatched. This CDR3 reads CASSYRGGETQYF. The CDR3 DNA reads TGTGCCAGCAGCTACAGGGGCGGAGAGACCCAGTACTTC.

The chain couples TRBV28 to TRBJ2-5; TRBD1 matches 7 bases. The CDR3 contains 15 residues. With V trimmed by 5 bases and J by 3 bases, 9 bases remained unmatched. Germline CDR1 and CDR2: MDHEN and SYDVKM. CDR3 protein: CASSTTWDREETQYF. CDR3 sequence (DNA): TGTGCCAGCAGTACAACCTGGGACAGAGAAGAGACCCAGTACTTC.

The chain uses TRBV6-1 and TRBJ2-7; possibly TRBD1 for D (6 bases). The CDR3 covers 17 residues. The germline gives CDR1 MNHNS, CDR2 SASEGT. V lost 2 bases to trimming and J lost 3 bases, with 20 bases between them. CDR3 amino acids: CASSEYYRAGVGYEQYF. CDR3 DNA: TGTGCCAGCAGTGAATATTACAGGGCAGGAGTAGGCTACGAGCAGTACTTC.

This chain connects TRBV7-6 to TRBJ2-7; 9 positions match TRBD2. This CDR3 has 15 residues. CDR1 is SGHVS and CDR2 is FNYEAQ in the germline V gene. The V and J ends lost 1 base and 1 base, in that order; junction bases with no gene match: 2. CDR3 nucleotide sequence: TGTGCCAGCAGCTTAGGTAGCGGGGGATCCTACGAGCAGTACTTC. Its protein is CASSLGSGGSYEQYF.

The CDR3 spells CASSQAMVAGDPYEQYF. The CDR3 DNA reads as TGCGCCAGCAGCCAAGCCATGGTAGCGGGGGATCCCTACGAGCAGTACTTC. The V call is TRBV4-1, the J call TRBJ2-7; 9 bases are a match to TRBD2. The CDR3 is 17 residues long. CDR1 and CDR2 (germline): MGHRA, YSYEKL. V trimming: 1 base; J trimming: 2 bases; junction bases outside the gene matches: 9.

This clone has only a few counts. The chain carries TRBV9 and TRBJ1-1; 7 nucleotides align to TRBD1. CDR3 length: 14 amino acids. Germline lookup yields CDR1 SGDLS and CDR2 YYNGEE. Trimming at V came to 3 bases and at J to 0 bases, leaving 2 bases not matched to a gene. The CDR3 spells CASSEQGLNTEAFF. In DNA form, the CDR3 reads TGTGCCAGCAGCGAACAGGGGCTGAACACTGAAGCTTTCTTT. Together with reference TRBV9 and TRBJ1-1, the CDR3 gives the full variable domain: DSGVTQTPKHLITATGQRVTLRCSPRSGDLSVYWYQQSLDQGLQFLIQYYNGEERAKGNILERFSAQQFPDLHSELNLSSLELGDSALYFCASSEQGLNTEAFFGQGTRLTVV.

The rearrangement joins TRBV6-5 to TRBJ1-2; TRBD1 aligns across 10 bases. Germline V gene lookup returns CDR1 MNHEY and CDR2 SVGAGI. The V segment lost 6 bases and the J segment 3 bases; nucleotides outside the gene matches: 7. CDR3 length: 15 residues. CDR3 in DNA: TGTGCCAGCAGGGGGACAGGGGTAGGGTACTATGGCTACACCTTC. Amino acid sequence: CASRGTGVGYYGYTF.

The chain combines TRBV19 with TRBJ2-2; D is uncertain. V lost 5 bases to trimming and J lost 0 bases, with 7 bases between them. CDR3 length equals 14 residues. Germline V gives CDR1 LNHDA, CDR2 SQIVND (reference sequence). This CDR3 is CASSPQTNTGELFF. For the CDR3, the DNA is TGTGCCAGTAGTCCACAGACGAACACCGGGGAGCTGTTTTTT.

This clone came up once. J is TRBJ2-2 and V is TRBV5-4; tentative D call: TRBD1 (5 bases). The CDR3 totals 12 residues. Germline V gene data show CDR1 as SGHNT and CDR2 as YYREEE (reference sequence). V gave up 0 bases and J gave up 13 bases, with 10 bases separating them. The CDR3 bases are TGTGCCAGCAGCTTGGAGACAGAAGGGCTGTTTTTT. It yields the protein CASSLETEGLFF.

The V call is TRBV6-5, the J call TRBJ2-1; 7 nucleotides align to TRBD2. CDR1 is MNHEY and CDR2 is SVGAGI in the germline V gene. The CDR3 length is 13 residues. The junction had 1 base not matched to a gene; V was cut back by 2 bases and J by 6 bases. The CDR3 bases are TGTGCCAGCAGTTACGGACTAGTCAATGAGCAGTTCTTC. Amino acid sequence: CASSYGLVNEQFF.

The chain is built from TRBV19 and TRBJ2-3; TRBD2 agrees at 8 bases. With V trimmed by 5 bases and J by 4 bases, 8 bases remained unmatched. Looked up from germline, CDR1 is LNHDA and CDR2 is SQIVND (reference sequence). The CDR3 length is 15 residues. In DNA form, the CDR3 reads TGTGCCAGTAGTCCCTTCAAGCGGGGGCCAGATACGCAGTATTTT. Protein: CASSPFKRGPDTQYF.

The rearrangement links TRBV5-1 to TRBJ2-3; possibly TRBD1 for D (6 bases). This CDR3 has 16 residues. V dropped 0 bases and J dropped 1 base, with 12 bases sitting between them. CDR1 is SGHRS and CDR2 is YFSETQ in the germline V gene. The CDR3 region is CASSLEENRGTDTQYF. The CDR3 bases are TGCGCCAGCAGCTTGGAAGAGAACAGGGGCACAGATACGCAGTATTTT.

The V call is TRBV10-1, the J call TRBJ1-5; tentatively, D is TRBD1 (6 bases). Germline V lookup: CDR1 WNHNN, CDR2 SYGVQD (reference sequence). The CDR3 consists of 15 residues. V was clipped by 6 bases and J by 6 bases, with 18 bases between them. The CDR3 region has the DNA TGCGCCAGCAGGCTAAATAGGGGGATCAGTCAGCCCCAGCATTTT. Its translation: CASRLNRGISQPQHF.

The chain joins TRBV19 to TRBJ2-1; 9 bases are a match to TRBD2. V shed 7 bases and J 6 bases; nucleotides not matched to a gene: 10. From germline, CDR1 is LNHDA and CDR2 SQIVND (reference sequence). CDR3 length: 15 amino acids. In nucleotides, the CDR3 is TGTGCCAGTACCGGACTAGCGTCATCGACCAATGAGCAGTTCTTC. Amino acids: CASTGLASSTNEQFF.

This clone was recorded only once. The chain carries TRBV19 and TRBJ1-3; D is unclear. Trimming pared 6 bases from V and 0 bases from J, leaving 6 bases between. Germline CDR1 LNHDA, CDR2 SQIVND (reference sequence). The CDR3 is made up of 13 amino acids. The CDR3, as DNA: TGTGCCAGTAGGAGAGACTCTGGAAACACCATATATTTT. This translates into CASRRDSGNTIYF. The full variable domain, completed using reference TRBV19 and TRBJ1-3, is DGGITQSPKYLFRKEGQNVTLSCEQNLNHDAMYWYRQDPGQGLRLIYYSQIVNDFQKGDIAEGYSVSREKKESFPLTVTSAQKNPTAFYLCASRRDSGNTIYFGEGSWLTVV.

This clone was found once. The V gene is TRBV4-1, the J gene TRBJ2-2, with 9 bases that match TRBD2. V gave up 3 bases and J gave up 4 bases; unmatched junction bases: 3. The CDR3 has 15 residues. Germline assignment: CDR1 MGHRA and CDR2 YSYEKL. CDR3 protein: CASSQRGGPTGELFF. Written as DNA, the CDR3 is TGCGCCAGCAGCCAGCGGGGGGGCCCCACCGGGGAGCTGTTTTTT.

This chain uses TRBV5-1 with TRBJ2-5; 7 bases match TRBD2. The CDR3 spans 18 residues. Germline lookup yields CDR1 SGHRS and CDR2 YFSETQ. Trimming at V came to 0 bases and at J to 2 bases, leaving 13 bases not matched to a gene. The CDR3, as DNA: TGCGCCAGCAGCTTGGATGGGAGGGTTCACCCCGATCAAGAGACCCAGTACTTC. Its protein product is CASSLDGRVHPDQETQYF.

This rearrangement joins TRBV18 to TRBJ2-1; D gene uncertain. The V end was cut by 6 bases, the J end by 0 bases, with 9 bases between. The CDR3 consists of 14 residues. Germline V gene data show CDR1 as KGHSH and CDR2 as LQKENI. CDR3 DNA sequence: TGTGCCAGCTCCCCTGACACCTCCTACAATGAGCAGTTCTTC. It specifies CASSPDTSYNEQFF.

The genes are TRBV30 and TRBJ2-5, with D possibly TRBD2 on 5 matching bases. Trimming shortened V by 0 bases and J by 5 bases, and 10 bases separated the two germline ends. The CDR3 sequence is 13 residues long. Germline assignment: CDR1 GTSNPN and CDR2 SVGIG (reference sequence). CDR3 in DNA: TGTGCCTGGAGTGTACGAGGGCTGGAGACCCAGTACTTC. The encoded protein is CAWSVRGLETQYF.

The rearrangement links TRBV21-1 to TRBJ2-7; no DNA check was done on the table's D call, TRBD1. TRBV21-1 corresponds to a pseudogene. The CDR3 is 15 residues long. CDR3 amino acids: CASSGRTGEIYEQYF. CDR3 coding DNA: TGTGCCAGCAGCGGCAGGACAGGGGAGATCTACGAGCAGTACTTC.

The chain is built from TRBV15 and TRBJ1-4; 8 bases map to TRBD1. CDR1 is LNHNV and CDR2 is YYDKDF in the germline V gene (reference sequence). The CDR3 length is 15 residues. Losses at the gene ends were 5 bases for V and 4 bases for J; bases not matched to a gene: 6. The CDR3 DNA follows: TGTGCCACCAGCTCTCGGACAGGGCTTAATGAAAAACTGTTTTTT. Its translation: CATSSRTGLNEKLFF.

In DNA, the CDR3 is TGTGCCAGCAGCCTCGGGACAGGTAGAAGTGGGGCCAACGTCCTGACTTTC. Amino acid sequence: CASSLGTGRSGANVLTF. The chain joins TRBV7-2 to TRBJ2-6, with 8 bases lining up with TRBD1. The CDR3 spans 17 residues. Germline CDR1 reads SGHTA; CDR2 reads FQGNSA. The junction had 9 bases not matched to a gene; V was cut back by 5 bases and J by 3 bases.